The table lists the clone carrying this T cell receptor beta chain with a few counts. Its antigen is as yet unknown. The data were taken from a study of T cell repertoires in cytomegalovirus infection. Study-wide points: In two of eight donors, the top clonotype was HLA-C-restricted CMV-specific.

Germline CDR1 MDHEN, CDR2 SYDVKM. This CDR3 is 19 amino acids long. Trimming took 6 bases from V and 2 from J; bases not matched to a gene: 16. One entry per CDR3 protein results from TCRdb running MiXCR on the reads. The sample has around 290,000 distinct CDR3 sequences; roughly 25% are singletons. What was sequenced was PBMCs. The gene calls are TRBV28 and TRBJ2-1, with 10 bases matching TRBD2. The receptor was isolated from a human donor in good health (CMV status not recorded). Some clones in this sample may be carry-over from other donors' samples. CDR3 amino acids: CASSPTSGKRHTAYNEQFF. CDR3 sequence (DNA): TGTGCCAGCAGCCCTACTAGCGGGAAACGCCATACAGCCTACAATGAGCAGTTCTTC. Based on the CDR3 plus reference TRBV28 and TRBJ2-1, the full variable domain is DVKVTQSSRYLVKRTGEKVFLECVQDMDHENMFWYRQDPGLGLRLIYFSYDVKMKEKGDIPEGYSVSREKKERFSLILESASTNQTSMYLCASSPTSGKRHTAYNEQFFGPGTRLTVL.